One sample yielded the 29 T cell receptor beta chains listed below, sequenced in a study of cytomegalovirus exposure and HLA in healthy donors. The PCR contained 60 Vbeta and 13 Jbeta primers. Clones were sequenced by immunoSEQ multiplex PCR, and TCRdb holds only the in-frame ones, with some missing. The table has around 96,000 clones, around 76% seen once. The specimen was PBMCs. All receptors come from a man aged 25 to 40 in good health and CMV-seropositive.

The chain has TRBV6-1 and TRBJ2-5; 9 nucleotides align to TRBD1. Per germline, CDR1 MNHNS and CDR2 SASEGT. Germline trimming cut 6 bases from V and 1 base from J; bases unmatched to any gene: 6. This CDR3 contains 15 residues. The DNA for the CDR3 is TGTGCCAGCAGCTGGGGACAGGGCCTCCAAGAGACCCAGTACTTC. Its translation: CASSWGQGLQETQYF.

The chain has TRBV10-3 and TRBJ2-3; 8 nucleotides align to TRBD2. The CDR3 contains 15 residues. After removal of 9 bases from V and 3 bases from J, the junction contained 11 bases not matched to a gene. Germline V gene lookup returns CDR1 ENHRY and CDR2 SYGVKD. The CDR3 loop is CAISDPGGRTDTQYF. The CDR3 bases are TGTGCCATTTCCGATCCGGGGGGGCGGACAGATACGCAGTATTTT.

J is TRBJ1-1 and V is TRBV7-3, with D hard to call. The germline V and J ends were trimmed by 2 bases and 1 base, with 8 bases remaining between them. The germline gives CDR1 SGHTA, CDR2 FQGTGA. The CDR3 runs 14 residues. The CDR3 nucleotides are TGTGCCAGCAGCTTAGCGGGCTGGAACACTGAAGCTTTCTTT. This sequence encodes CASSLAGWNTEAFF.

This clone was seen more than once but under ten times. The CDR3 loop reads CASSPRWGGRNEQFF. The CDR3, as DNA: TGTGCCAGCAGCCCCCGATGGGGGGGCCGCAATGAGCAGTTCTTC. This rearrangement joins TRBV7-8 to TRBJ2-1; a possible D gene is TRBD2 (7 bases). V lost 5 bases, J lost 6 bases, and 17 bases lay in between. The CDR3 spans 15 residues. CDR1 is SGHVS, CDR2 FQNEAQ, per germline. The whole variable domain, remainder taken from reference TRBV7-8 and TRBJ2-1, is GAGVSQSPRYKVAKRGQDVALRCDPISGHVSLFWYQQALGQGPEFLTYFQNEAQLDKSGLPSDRFFAERPEGSVSTLKIQRTQQEDSAVYLCASSPRWGGRNEQFFGPGTRLTVL.

The count of this clone is one. The V call is TRBV7-9, the J call TRBJ1-3; 9 nucleotides agree with TRBD1. V was clipped by 5 bases and J by 2 bases; unmatched bases: 10. This CDR3 has 17 amino acids. Germline V CDR1 and CDR2: SEHNR, FQNEAQ (reference sequence). The CDR3 DNA reads as TGTGCCAGCAGCCCAACCGATCGGACAGGGGCTGGAAACACCATATATTTT. Protein product: CASSPTDRTGAGNTIYF.

This sequence joins TRBV18 and TRBJ2-5; a weak D match, TRBD1 (6 bases). V was cut by 4 bases and J by 11 bases, with 14 bases left in between. This CDR3 has 12 amino acids. CDR1 KGHSH and CDR2 LQKENI come from the germline V gene. As DNA, the CDR3 is TGTGCCAGCTCACGGGACACACCAGGGCAGTACTTC. It translates to CASSRDTPGQYF.

This clone appeared once. CDR3 DNA sequence: TGCAGCGTTATGTGTCAGGGTGATGATACGCAGTATTTT. Amino acids: CSVMCQGDDTQYF. The chain joins TRBV29-1 to TRBJ2-3, with D possibly TRBD1 on 5 matching bases. The germline V gene has CDR1 SQVTM and CDR2 ANQGSEA. This CDR3 is 13 amino acids long. Trimming removed 5 bases at V and 6 bases at J, with 15 bases between.

This clone was observed once. The chain couples TRBV5-1 to TRBJ1-1; 8 positions match TRBD1. V lost 0 bases, J lost 1 base, and 2 bases stayed unmatched. This CDR3 comprises 15 residues. Germline values: CDR1 SGHRS, CDR2 YFSETQ. The CDR3 sequence: CASSLGTGWNTEAFF. The CDR3 DNA follows: TGCGCCAGCAGCTTGGGGACAGGGTGGAACACTGAAGCTTTCTTT.

The chain joins TRBV5-4 to TRBJ1-2, with 7 bases aligning to TRBD1. Unmatched junction bases numbered 9, after V lost 4 bases and J lost 0 bases. The CDR3 is made up of 16 amino acids. CDR1 and CDR2 from the germline V gene are SGHNT and YYREEE (reference sequence). The CDR3 is CASSTVPGQTNYGYTF. The CDR3 DNA sequence: TGTGCCAGCAGCACGGTCCCGGGACAGACTAACTATGGCTACACCTTC.

Here the CDR3 reads CASSFSQGAGYEQFF. The CDR3, as DNA: TGTGCCAGCAGCTTCTCGCAGGGGGCCGGGTATGAGCAGTTCTTC. V and J are TRBV7-3 and TRBJ2-1; TRBD1 aligns across 8 bases. The CDR3 loop spans 15 amino acids. Germline V gives CDR1 SGHTA, CDR2 FQGTGA. V dropped 3 bases and J dropped 8; count of bases not matched to a gene: 9.

The chain is built from TRBV5-1 and TRBJ2-1; TRBD2 might be the D (6 bases). Germline values: CDR1 SGHRS, CDR2 YFSETQ. The V end was cut by 1 base, the J end by 1 base, with 9 bases between. This CDR3 is built from 15 residues. For the CDR3, the DNA is TGCGCCAGCAGCTTGCGCGGGGTGTCCTACAATGAGCAGTTCTTC. Translated, it gives CASSLRGVSYNEQFF.

V gene TRBV4-1 combines with J gene TRBJ1-5, with D tentatively TRBD1 (5 bases). The V gene lost 4 bases and the J gene lost 1 base, with 11 bases spanning the gap. The CDR3 extends over 15 amino acids. CDR1 and CDR2 from the germline V gene are MGHRA and YSYEKL. The CDR3 is CASSRDGLSNQPQHF. CDR3 DNA: TGCGCCAGCAGCCGGGACGGACTAAGCAATCAGCCCCAGCATTTT.

The chain joins TRBV6-6 to TRBJ1-5, with TRBD1 identical over 7 bases. This CDR3 contains 12 residues. CDR1 MNHNY and CDR2 SVGAGI come from the germline V gene (reference sequence). V was clipped by 8 bases and J by 4 bases; unmatched bases: 2. The CDR3 sequence is CASGTENQPQHF. CDR3 bases: TGTGCCAGCGGGACAGAGAATCAGCCCCAGCATTTT.

J is TRBJ1-5 and V is TRBV7-9; D is perhaps TRBD1 (5 bases). This CDR3 has 14 amino acids. Per germline, CDR1 SEHNR and CDR2 FQNEAQ (reference sequence). The V end lost 5 bases, the J end lost 7 bases, and 15 bases lay between the germline ends. The CDR3 region has the DNA TGTGCCAGCAGCACATTGGCAGGGAACCAGCCCCAGCATTTT. This translates into CASSTLAGNQPQHF. The entire variable domain, with the rest obtained from reference TRBV7-9 and TRBJ1-5, is as follows: DTGVSQNPRHKITKRGQNVTFRCDPISEHNRLYWYRQTLGQGPEFLTYFQNEAQLEKSRLLSDRFSAERPKGSFSTLEIQRTEQGDSAMYLCASSTLAGNQPQHFGDGTRLSIL.

This clone has only a few counts. This chain connects TRBV6-1 to TRBJ1-1; a possible D gene is TRBD1 (5 bases). The V end lost 6 bases, the J end lost 8 bases, and 16 bases lay between the germline ends. Germline CDR1 MNHNS, CDR2 SASEGT. The CDR3 extends over 13 amino acids. In DNA, the CDR3 is TGTGCCAGCAGCCCGAGTCTATGGACAGAAGCTTTCTTT. The encoded protein is CASSPSLWTEAFF.

The J gene is TRBJ1-6, the V gene TRBV28; D perhaps matches TRBD1 (5 bases). The CDR3 extends over 13 amino acids. Germline CDR1 MDHEN, CDR2 SYDVKM. Trimming removed 6 bases at V and 5 bases at J, with 8 bases between. The CDR3 DNA reads as TGTGCCAGCAGGAGACAGCATAATTCACCCCTCCACTTT. This translates into CASRRQHNSPLHF. Full variable domain (outside the CDR3, taken from reference TRBV28 and TRBJ1-6): DVKVTQSSRYLVKRTGEKVFLECVQDMDHENMFWYRQDPGLGLRLIYFSYDVKMKEKGDIPEGYSVSREKKERFSLILESASTNQTSMYLCASRRQHNSPLHFGNGTRLTVT.

CDR3 protein: CASSIWASIGTEAFF. The CDR3 DNA sequence: TGTGCCAGTAGTATCTGGGCGTCTATAGGCACTGAAGCTTTCTTT. V is TRBV19 and J is TRBJ1-1; D uncertain. This CDR3 comprises 15 residues. Trimming removed 3 bases at V and 4 bases at J, with 15 bases between. CDR1 and CDR2 (germline): LNHDA, SQIVND (reference sequence).

This chain links TRBV5-1 with TRBJ2-7, with TRBD1 matching 12 bases. The CDR3 contains 16 residues. V lost 4 bases, J lost 2 bases, and 7 bases stayed unmatched. Germline assignment: CDR1 SGHRS and CDR2 YFSETQ. CDR3 residues: CASSPGQGARTYEQYF. CDR3 bases: TGCGCCAGCAGCCCGGGACAGGGGGCGAGAACCTACGAGCAGTACTTC.

The chain links TRBV2 to TRBJ1-3; D is uncertain. Germline V gene lookup returns CDR1 SNHLY and CDR2 FYNNEI. This CDR3 contains 15 residues. Trimming took off 4 bases at V and 2 bases at J, with 12 bases between the two ends. The CDR3, as DNA: TGTGCCAGCAGTGTTTCGAGTAGTGCTGGAAACACCATATATTTT. Translated, it gives CASSVSSSAGNTIYF.

The rearrangement joins TRBV9 to TRBJ2-7; tentative D call: TRBD2 (5 bases). Trimming shortened V by 5 bases and J by 1 base, and 16 bases separated the two germline ends. CDR1 is SGDLS, CDR2 YYNGEE, per germline. CDR3 length: 15 residues. The CDR3 region is CASSTLAGRSYEQYF. CDR3 nucleotides: TGTGCCAGCAGTACTTTAGCTGGGAGATCCTACGAGCAGTACTTC.

The chain employs TRBV4-1 and TRBJ2-2; D possibly corresponds to TRBD1 (5 bases). The CDR3 runs 16 residues. V dropped 0 bases and J dropped 7 bases, with 15 bases sitting between them. From germline, CDR1 is MGHRA and CDR2 YSYEKL. The CDR3 DNA reads as TGCGCCAGCAGCCAAGAAATACGGCAGGGCGGCGGGGAGCTGTTTTTT. Translating it yields CASSQEIRQGGGELFF.

The chain has TRBV9 and TRBJ2-3; D possibly corresponds to TRBD2 (7 bases). Germline V lookup: CDR1 SGDLS, CDR2 YYNGEE. Deletions cut 2 bases from V and 2 bases from J, with 15 bases between. The CDR3 length is 16 residues. The CDR3 loop is CASSVFGGGLTDTQYF. CDR3 sequence (DNA): TGTGCCAGCAGCGTTTTTGGGGGGGGCCTCACAGATACGCAGTATTTT.

This chain connects TRBV30 to TRBJ1-5; D remains unclear. There are 15 residues in the CDR3. V was shortened by 0 bases and J by 0 bases, with 9 bases between the two germline ends. The germline CDR1 and CDR2 sequences are GTSNPN and SVGIG (reference sequence). This CDR3 reads CAWSVGASSNQPQHF. The CDR3 DNA follows: TGTGCCTGGAGTGTTGGAGCCTCTAGCAATCAGCCCCAGCATTTT.

Here the CDR3 DNA reads TGCGCCAGCAGCCGGGACTCAAGCTCCTACAATGAGCAGTTCTTC. It translates to CASSRDSSSYNEQFF. The chain recombines TRBV5-1 with TRBJ2-1; a possible D gene is TRBD2 (6 bases). The CDR3 is 15 amino acids. Trimming shortened V by 4 bases and J by 0 bases, and 11 bases separated the two germline ends. CDR1 is SGHRS, CDR2 YFSETQ, per germline.

Only a few counts were recorded for this clone. The chain joins TRBV5-4 to TRBJ1-2; D gene ambiguous. Per germline, CDR1 SGHNT and CDR2 YYREEE (reference sequence). V was clipped by 1 base and J by 0 bases, with 7 bases between them. The CDR3 consists of 14 residues. CDR3 loop: CASSLSTANYGYTF. CDR3 nucleotide sequence: TGTGCCAGCAGCTTGTCCACGGCTAACTATGGCTACACCTTC.

The chain uses TRBV7-2 and TRBJ2-3, with D maybe TRBD2 (7 bases). The CDR3 covers 16 residues. Germline loops: CDR1 SGHTA, CDR2 FQGNSA. Trimming removed 1 base at V and 5 bases at J, with 16 bases between. In DNA, the CDR3 is TGTGCCAGCAGCTTAGAGGCTGGGGGGGCAGTAGATACGCAGTATTTT. It is translated as CASSLEAGGAVDTQYF. Full variable domain (missing parts from reference TRBV7-2 and TRBJ2-3): GAGVSQSPSNKVTEKGKDVELRCDPISGHTALYWYRQSLGQGLEFLIYFQGNSAPDKSGLPSDRFSAERTGGSVSTLTIQRTQQEDSAVYLCASSLEAGGAVDTQYFGPGTRLTVL.

The genes are TRBV7-6 and TRBJ1-1, with no clear D. This CDR3 contains 13 residues. Germline CDR1 reads SGHVS; CDR2 reads FNYEAQ. V was clipped by 5 bases and J by 1 base, with 8 bases between them. CDR3 sequence reads: CASSPNRNTEAFF. The CDR3 bases are TGTGCCAGCAGCCCTAACAGGAACACTGAAGCTTTCTTT.

The V gene is TRBV6-4, the J gene TRBJ2-5, with 8 positions matching TRBD1. This CDR3 is 14 amino acids long. Germline lookup yields CDR1 MRHNA and CDR2 SNTAGT. Trimming removed 2 bases from V and 9 bases from J; junction bases left unmatched: 8. CDR3 nucleotide sequence: TGTGCCAGCAGTGACCTACGGACAGGGAAGGCCCAGTACTTC. Residues: CASSDLRTGKAQYF.

This chain uses TRBV7-8 with TRBJ1-1, with TRBD1 matching over 9 bases. This CDR3 contains 14 residues. CDR1 is SGHVS and CDR2 is FQNEAQ in the germline V gene. J was trimmed by 11 bases and V by 1 base; bases with no gene match: 8. CDR3 residues: CASSLGRTGVGAFF. CDR3 in DNA: TGTGCCAGCAGCTTAGGGAGGACAGGGGTAGGGGCTTTCTTT.